What follows are 32 T cell receptor beta chains derived from one specimen sequenced in a study of cytomegalovirus exposure and HLA in healthy donors. Primers for the PCR totalled 60 Vbeta and 13 Jbeta. The table came from immunoSEQ multiplex PCR; TCRdb's copy has only in-frame clones and leaves some out. The top ten clones hold about 2.9% of a sample with under 150,000 clones, about 80% of them seen once. The sample taken for sequencing was PBMCs. These receptors were collected from a boy between 2 and 10 years old in good health and CMV-seronegative.

The rearrangement joins TRBV13 to TRBJ2-1; D is undetermined. Germline CDR1 is PRHDT and CDR2 is FYEKMQ (reference sequence). CDR3 length: 14 residues. With 2 bases removed from V and 3 bases from J, the gap between germline ends came to 8 bases. DNA for the CDR3: TGTGCCAGCAGCTTAAACGTAGTCTACAATGAGCAGTTCTTC. Its protein is CASSLNVVYNEQFF.

The chain carries TRBV19 and TRBJ1-1; 7 bases align to TRBD1. With V trimmed by 4 bases and J by 1 base, 3 bases remained unmatched. CDR1 is LNHDA and CDR2 is SQIVND in the germline V gene (reference sequence). CDR3 length equals 14 residues. The CDR3 DNA sequence: TGTGCCAGTAGTAAGGGGGCCGGGAACACTGAAGCTTTCTTT. Translated: CASSKGAGNTEAFF.

This clone was recorded only once. This sequence joins TRBV5-1 and TRBJ1-1; TRBD1 matches at 8 bases. The J segment lost 8 bases and the V segment lost 7 bases, leaving 7 bases of the junction unmatched. The CDR3 loop spans 12 amino acids. Germline V gene sequence: CDR1 SGHRS, CDR2 YFSETQ. The CDR3 spells CASRQGNREAFF. The CDR3 region has the DNA TGCGCCAGCCGACAGGGGAACAGGGAAGCTTTCTTT.

V usage is TRBV10-2 and J usage is TRBJ1-5; D remains unclear. CDR1 is WSHSY and CDR2 is SAAADI in the germline V gene. Trimming removed 4 bases from V and 5 bases from J, with 6 bases in between. The CDR3 contains 12 residues. CDR3: CASSGADQPQHF. As DNA, the CDR3 is TGCGCCAGCAGTGGCGCGGATCAGCCCCAGCATTTT.

V is TRBV5-6 and J is TRBJ1-1; maybe TRBD1 (5 bases). The CDR3 totals 15 residues. The germline V and J ends were trimmed by 0 bases and 3 bases, with 12 bases remaining between them. CDR1 is SGHDT, CDR2 YYEEEE, per germline. CDR3 sequence reads: CASSLVLPRDTEAFF. The CDR3 bases are TGTGCCAGCAGCTTGGTTCTTCCCAGGGACACTGAAGCTTTCTTT.

This chain uses TRBV19 with TRBJ1-1, with a tentative D call TRBD1 (5 bases). The CDR3 has 16 amino acids. Germline V gene sequence: CDR1 LNHDA, CDR2 SQIVND (reference sequence). Trimming stripped 4 bases from V and 1 base from J, with 16 bases between. The CDR3 bases are TGTGCCAGTAGTAATACAGGCAGAACTACGAACACTGAAGCTTTCTTT. Its protein is CASSNTGRTTNTEAFF. The variable domain in full, with the rest retrieved from reference TRBV19 and TRBJ1-1, is DGGITQSPKYLFRKEGQNVTLSCEQNLNHDAMYWYRQDPGQGLRLIYYSQIVNDFQKGDIAEGYSVSREKKESFPLTVTSAQKNPTAFYLCASSNTGRTTNTEAFFGQGTRLTVV.

The V call is TRBV29-1, the J call TRBJ2-1; weak D call: TRBD1 (6 bases). Trimming shortened V by 2 bases and J by 1 base, and 12 bases separated the two germline ends. CDR1 and CDR2 (germline): SQVTM, ANQGSEA. This CDR3 contains 15 residues. CDR3 coding DNA: TGCAGCGTTGAAACTGGACAGATGTCCTACAATGAGCAGTTCTTC. Encoded protein: CSVETGQMSYNEQFF.

The chain carries TRBV4-1 and TRBJ2-5; TRBD2 aligns across 7 bases. The CDR3 covers 15 residues. The V segment lost 3 bases and the J segment 2 bases; nucleotides outside the gene matches: 6. CDR1 MGHRA and CDR2 YSYEKL come from the germline V gene. CDR3: CASSQLRDYQETQYF. CDR3 nucleotides: TGCGCCAGCAGCCAGCTCCGGGACTATCAAGAGACCCAGTACTTC.

The genes are TRBV4-1 and TRBJ2-1, with D unresolved. Trimming took 3 bases from V and 6 from J, leaving 15 bases between them. CDR3 length: 15 amino acids. Germline CDR1 and CDR2: MGHRA and YSYEKL. Written as DNA, the CDR3 is TGCGCCAGCAGCCACGTGGGCAGATCCCCCAATGAGCAGTTCTTC. It is translated as CASSHVGRSPNEQFF.

V is TRBV18 and J is TRBJ1-5; 8 bases align to TRBD1. The CDR3 consists of 16 residues. Germline V gene sequence: CDR1 KGHSH, CDR2 LQKENI. V dropped 3 bases and J dropped 6; count of bases not matched to a gene: 10. CDR3 DNA: TGTGCCAGCTCACCGAAGCCCCAGGGGGCCGTTCAGCCCCAGCATTTT. It is translated as CASSPKPQGAVQPQHF.

The J gene is TRBJ2-1, the V gene TRBV2; weak D call: TRBD2 (5 bases). Trimming removed 7 bases at V and 1 base at J, with 14 bases between. The CDR3 is 15 residues long. CDR1 is SNHLY, CDR2 FYNNEI, per germline. DNA of the CDR3: TGTGCCAGCAATGACGGGAAACGGTCCTACAATGAGCAGTTCTTC. Translated, it gives CASNDGKRSYNEQFF.

The rearrangement uses TRBV9 and TRBJ1-4, with D perhaps TRBD1 (5 bases). This CDR3 comprises 16 residues. The V gene lost 6 bases and the J gene lost 0 bases, with 15 bases spanning the gap. Germline assignment: CDR1 SGDLS and CDR2 YYNGEE. The CDR3 DNA reads TGTGCCAGCACCCCTGGGGCTAAACCAACTAATGAAAAACTGTTTTTT. Its translation: CASTPGAKPTNEKLFF. Filled out from reference TRBV9 and TRBJ1-4, the complete variable domain reads DSGVTQTPKHLITATGQRVTLRCSPRSGDLSVYWYQQSLDQGLQFLIQYYNGEERAKGNILERFSAQQFPDLHSELNLSSLELGDSALYFCASTPGAKPTNEKLFFGSGTQLSVL.

This clone is a singleton in its sample. V and J are TRBV29-1 and TRBJ1-2; 7 bases align to TRBD1. The CDR3 length is 16 residues. The J segment lost 1 base and the V segment lost 2 bases, leaving 10 bases of the junction unmatched. Germline values: CDR1 SQVTM, CDR2 ANQGSEA. This CDR3 reads CSVEPRGQQHNYGYTF. The CDR3 nucleotides read TGCAGCGTTGAACCCCGGGGACAGCAACATAACTATGGCTACACCTTC.

This chain links TRBV11-1 with TRBJ1-1, with a possible D match to TRBD1 (6 bases). Trimming stripped 5 bases from V and 1 base from J, with 11 bases between. The CDR3 spans 14 residues. Germline lookup yields CDR1 SGHAT and CDR2 FQDESV (reference sequence). CDR3 sequence (DNA): TGTGCCAGCAGCGGCAGGGGAGCGAACACTGAAGCTTTCTTT. Protein sequence: CASSGRGANTEAFF.

The chain links TRBV5-1 to TRBJ2-2, with 7 nucleotides matching TRBD2. Germline-derived CDR1 and CDR2 are SGHRS and YFSETQ. The CDR3 consists of 14 residues. The ends lost 0 bases at V and 5 bases at J; junction bases unmatched: 1. The CDR3, as DNA: TGCGCCAGCAGCTTGGATAGCGGGACCGGGGAGCTGTTTTTT. Protein: CASSLDSGTGELFF.

The rearrangement joins TRBV28 to TRBJ1-1, with D uncertain. This CDR3 spans 15 amino acids. V gave up 4 bases and J gave up 0 bases, with 12 bases separating them. Germline V gene data show CDR1 as MDHEN and CDR2 as SYDVKM. The CDR3 spells CASSSPAEVNTEAFF. CDR3 nucleotides: TGTGCCAGCAGTTCACCGGCGGAGGTGAACACTGAAGCTTTCTTT.

V gene TRBV6-1 combines with J gene TRBJ1-2, with TRBD1 identical over 10 bases. V shed 6 bases, J shed 6 bases, and the junction held 7 bases outside the gene matches. The CDR3 consists of 14 residues. Germline V CDR1 and CDR2: MNHNS, SASEGT. CDR3 DNA: TGTGCCAGCAGAGGACAGGGGGACGGTGATGGCTACACCTTC. Protein sequence: CASRGQGDGDGYTF.

The chain is built from TRBV6-1 and TRBJ2-5, with TRBD1 matching 9 bases. This CDR3 region has 14 residues. V shed 3 bases and J 7 bases; nucleotides not matched to a gene: 6. CDR1 is MNHNS and CDR2 is SASEGT in the germline V gene. CDR3 coding DNA: TGTGCCAGCAGTGACGGACAGGGGACAGGGACCCAGTACTTC. Translated: CASSDGQGTGTQYF.

The V gene is TRBV7-9, the J gene TRBJ1-2; D is perhaps TRBD1 (6 bases). V lost 0 bases and J lost 12, with 11 bases in between. This CDR3 has 12 amino acids. Germline lookup yields CDR1 SEHNR and CDR2 FQNEAQ (reference sequence). Here the CDR3 DNA reads TGTGCCAGCAGCTTAGCCGGGGGGCCCGACACCTTC. Translating it yields CASSLAGGPDTF.

This rearrangement joins TRBV7-2 to TRBJ2-5, with 8 bases fitting TRBD2. CDR1 and CDR2 (germline): SGHTA, FQGNSA. This CDR3 comprises 14 residues. V gave up 1 base and J gave up 6 bases; unmatched junction bases: 4. The CDR3 here is CASSLGSSGQTQYF. The CDR3 bases are TGTGCCAGCAGCTTAGGGTCTAGCGGGCAGACCCAGTACTTC.

This sequence joins TRBV6-4 and TRBJ1-1; TRBD1 matches at 7 bases. This CDR3 is built from 14 residues. Germline CDR1 is MRHNA and CDR2 is SNTAGT. Germline trimming cut 4 bases from V and 1 base from J; bases unmatched to any gene: 3. The CDR3 DNA is TGTGCCAGCAGTGGATACAGGGGGAACACTGAAGCTTTCTTT. Translation: CASSGYRGNTEAFF.

J is TRBJ2-3 and V is TRBV4-3, with TRBD1 identical over 11 bases. Germline assignment: CDR1 LGHNA and CDR2 YSLEER. The CDR3 is made up of 16 amino acids. V gave up 4 bases and J gave up 4 bases; unmatched junction bases: 7. This chain's CDR3 is CASSLGTGGRADTQYF. CDR3 coding DNA: TGCGCCAGCAGCCTGGGGACAGGGGGGAGGGCAGATACGCAGTATTTT.

This rearrangement joins TRBV19 to TRBJ2-5; D is undetermined. Germline CDR1 LNHDA, CDR2 SQIVND (reference sequence). The CDR3 is made up of 13 amino acids. Trimming pared 5 bases from V and 7 bases from J, leaving 14 bases between. CDR3 in DNA: TGTGCCAGTAGTCCCTCCTCTCTCCGGACCCAGTACTTC. It translates to CASSPSSLRTQYF.

The chain couples TRBV27 to TRBJ1-1, with TRBD1 matching 7 bases. Germline V gene data show CDR1 as MNHEY and CDR2 as SMNVEV (reference sequence). The CDR3 contains 13 residues. V was pared by 6 bases and J by 3 bases, with 4 bases of the junction left unmatched. CDR3 nucleotides: TGTGCCAGCAGATGGACAGGTGACACTGAAGCTTTCTTT. Its protein is CASRWTGDTEAFF.

The rearrangement links TRBV5-1 to TRBJ2-5, with 7 bases that match TRBD1. The end of the DNA fits TRBJ2-7 better, so the J call may be wrong. This CDR3 has 14 amino acids. Germline CDR1 reads SGHRS; CDR2 reads YFSETQ. CDR3 protein: CASSEGQPNYEQYF. In nucleotides, the CDR3 is TGCGCCAGCAGCGAGGGACAGCCGAACTACGAGCAGTACTTC.

The gene calls are TRBV25-1 and TRBJ1-6; D might be TRBD1 (5 bases). The length of the CDR3 is 16 residues. Trimming pared 3 bases from V and 6 bases from J, leaving 15 bases between. Germline V gives CDR1 MGHDK, CDR2 SYGVNS. CDR3 sequence (DNA): TGTGCCAGCAGTGACCCAGGGCCTAACCTTAATTCACCCCTCCACTTT. Residues: CASSDPGPNLNSPLHF.

The genes are TRBV7-2 and TRBJ2-7; 9 nucleotides align to TRBD1. J was trimmed by 1 base and V by 2 bases; bases with no gene match: 3. Per the germline V gene, CDR1 is SGHTA and CDR2 is FQGNSA. The CDR3 runs to 15 residues. Here the CDR3 reads CASSLRTGDSYEQYF. For the CDR3, the DNA is TGTGCCAGCAGCTTACGGACAGGGGATTCCTACGAGCAGTACTTC.

The rearrangement links TRBV11-1 to TRBJ2-7; perhaps TRBD2 as D (5 bases). V was clipped by 7 bases and J by 5 bases, with 15 bases between them. In germline, CDR1 is SGHAT, CDR2 FQDESV (reference sequence). This CDR3 contains 13 residues. CDR3 region: CASTRTGVNEQYF. The CDR3 coding sequence is TGTGCCAGCACCCGGACTGGGGTAAACGAGCAGTACTTC.

The CDR3 DNA reads TGTGCCAGCAGTGCGAATTCGAACACTGAAGCTTTCTTT. Translated: CASSANSNTEAFF. The gene calls are TRBV7-3 and TRBJ1-1; D unclear. The germline V and J ends were trimmed by 6 bases and 1 base, with 9 bases remaining between them. The CDR3 spans 13 residues. The germline V gene encodes CDR1 SGHTA and CDR2 FQGTGA.

This clone has at least ten counts. This rearrangement joins TRBV6-6 to TRBJ1-1, with D possibly matching TRBD1 (6 bases). V lost 6 bases, J lost 1 base, and 12 bases lay in between. CDR1 is MNHNY, CDR2 SVGAGI, per germline (reference sequence). CDR3 size: 14 residues. Written as DNA, the CDR3 is TGTGCCAGCAGACAGGACAGAGGGAACACTGAAGCTTTCTTT. Residues: CASRQDRGNTEAFF.

The rearrangement joins TRBV18 to TRBJ2-5; 8 bases match TRBD1. Germline lookup yields CDR1 KGHSH and CDR2 LQKENI. V lost 0 bases to trimming and J lost 5 bases; unmatched junction nucleotides: 11. The CDR3 extends over 17 amino acids. As DNA, the CDR3 is TGTGCCAGCTCACCACCCTCCAGACAGGGGCGAGGGGAGACCCAGTACTTC. Encoded protein: CASSPPSRQGRGETQYF.

A single count supports this clone. The chain joins TRBV9 to TRBJ2-2, with 10 positions matching TRBD1. V shed 4 bases, J shed 6 bases, and the junction held 18 bases outside the gene matches. This CDR3 has 19 residues. Germline V lookup: CDR1 SGDLS, CDR2 YYNGEE. The CDR3 region is CASSSQGRTGTGAAGELFF. The CDR3 DNA reads TGTGCCAGCAGCTCTCAAGGGAGAACCGGGACAGGGGCGGCCGGGGAGCTGTTTTTT.